Described below is a single TCR beta chain sequence and its context. Its antigen is not identified. The data were obtained in a study of beta chain features in type 1 diabetes. Study-wide context: Sorted cells from all samples, numbering 107,917,701, were examined. Study results and limitations: Shorter TCRB CDR3s, moderately but significantly so, were found in Type 1 diabetes patients in all four CD4+ subsets. Compared to healthy donors, patients appeared to have naive, central memory and Treg TCRB repertoires that were more alike.

Sequencing targeted expressed TCRB transcripts, as all isolated RNA had been reverse transcribed. Naive, central memory and regulatory T cell samples averaged roughly 3.4 million immunoSEQ reads each. Some clones are missing from TCRdb's copy, which holds only in-frame ones; the method was immunoSEQ multiplex PCR. The data contain around 600,000 clones, under 15% of them singletons. Researchers reported sorting CD4+ naive, central memory, regulatory and stem cell-like memory cells via CD45RO/CCR7/CD25/CD127/CD95/CD27. The CDR3 length is 14 residues. The germline V gene has CDR1 LGHNA and CDR2 YNFKEQ. V was pared by 4 bases and J by 5 bases, with 7 bases of the junction left unmatched.

Input material: naive CD4+ T cells from blood. The chain links TRBV4-2 to TRBJ1-1; TRBD1 aligns across 7 bases. The TCR sequence derives from a man younger than 45 with type 1 diabetes. CDR3: CASSPQTGRTEAFF. CDR3 coding DNA: TGTGCCAGCAGCCCTCAGACAGGGCGGACTGAAGCTTTCTTT.